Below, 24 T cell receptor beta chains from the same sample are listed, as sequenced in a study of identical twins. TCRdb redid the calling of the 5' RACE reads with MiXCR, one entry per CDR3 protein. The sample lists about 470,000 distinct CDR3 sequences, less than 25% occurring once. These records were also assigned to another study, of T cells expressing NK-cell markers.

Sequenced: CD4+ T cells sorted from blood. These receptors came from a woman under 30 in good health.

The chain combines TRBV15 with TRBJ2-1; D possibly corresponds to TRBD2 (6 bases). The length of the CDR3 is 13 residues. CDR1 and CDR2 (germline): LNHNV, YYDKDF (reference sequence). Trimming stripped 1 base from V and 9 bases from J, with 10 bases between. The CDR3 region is CATSRGGEPEQFF. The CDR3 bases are TGTGCCACCAGCAGAGGCGGGGAGCCTGAGCAGTTCTTC.

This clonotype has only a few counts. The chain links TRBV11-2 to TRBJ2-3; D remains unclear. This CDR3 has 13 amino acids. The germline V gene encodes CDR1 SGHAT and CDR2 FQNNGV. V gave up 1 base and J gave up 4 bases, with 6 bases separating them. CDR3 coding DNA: TGTGCCAGCAGCTTAGCGCCGGCAGATACGCAGTATTTT. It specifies CASSLAPADTQYF.

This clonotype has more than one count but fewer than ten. The DNA for the CDR3 is TGCAGTGCCGGGACATCCTATGGCTACACCTTC. This codes for CSAGTSYGYTF. V is TRBV20-1 and J is TRBJ1-2, with D perhaps matching TRBD1 (6 bases). Deletions cut 6 bases from V and 4 bases from J, with 9 bases between. Germline values: CDR1 DFQATT, CDR2 SNEGSKA (reference sequence). The CDR3 is made up of 11 amino acids.

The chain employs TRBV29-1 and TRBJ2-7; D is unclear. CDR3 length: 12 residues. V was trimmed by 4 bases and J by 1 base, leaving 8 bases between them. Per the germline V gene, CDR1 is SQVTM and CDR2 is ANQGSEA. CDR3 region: CSVGGDSYEQYF. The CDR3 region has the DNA TGCAGCGTTGGTGGGGATTCCTACGAGCAGTACTTC.

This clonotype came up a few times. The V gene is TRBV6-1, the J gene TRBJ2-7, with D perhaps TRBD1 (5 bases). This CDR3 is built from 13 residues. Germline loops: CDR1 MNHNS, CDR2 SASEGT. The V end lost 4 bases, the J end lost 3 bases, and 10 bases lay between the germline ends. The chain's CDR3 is CASSVGPFYEQYF. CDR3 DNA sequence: TGTGCCAGCAGTGTGGGGCCCTTCTACGAGCAGTACTTC.

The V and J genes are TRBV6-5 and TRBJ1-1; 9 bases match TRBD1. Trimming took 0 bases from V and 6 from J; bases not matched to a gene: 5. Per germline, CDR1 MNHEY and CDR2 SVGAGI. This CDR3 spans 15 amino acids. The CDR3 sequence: CASSYSGTGKAEAFF. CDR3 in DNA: TGTGCCAGCAGTTACTCGGGGACAGGGAAGGCTGAAGCTTTCTTT.

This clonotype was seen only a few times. This chain's CDR3 is CASSPAGGNQPQHF. The CDR3, as DNA: TGTGCCAGCAGCCCCGCGGGGGGCAATCAGCCCCAGCATTTT. The gene calls are TRBV7-3 and TRBJ1-5; D is possibly TRBD1 (5 bases). V was shortened by 5 bases and J by 2 bases, with 10 bases between the two germline ends. CDR1 and CDR2 from the germline V gene are SGHTA and FQGTGA. The CDR3 consists of 14 residues.

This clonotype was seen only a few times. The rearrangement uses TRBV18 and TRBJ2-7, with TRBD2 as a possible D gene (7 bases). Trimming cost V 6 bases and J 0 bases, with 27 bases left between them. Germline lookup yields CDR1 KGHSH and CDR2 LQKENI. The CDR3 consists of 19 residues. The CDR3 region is CASSGSQGGLAASSYEQYF. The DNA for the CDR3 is TGTGCCAGCTCGGGTTCACAGGGAGGGTTGGCGGCGAGCTCCTACGAGCAGTACTTC.

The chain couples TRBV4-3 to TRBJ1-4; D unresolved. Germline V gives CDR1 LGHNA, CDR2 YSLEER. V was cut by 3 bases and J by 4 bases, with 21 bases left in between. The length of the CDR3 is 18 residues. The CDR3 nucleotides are TGCGCCAGCAGCCACCGAGTTGGAGGGAATCGGAATAATGAAAAACTGTTTTTT. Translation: CASSHRVGGNRNNEKLFF.

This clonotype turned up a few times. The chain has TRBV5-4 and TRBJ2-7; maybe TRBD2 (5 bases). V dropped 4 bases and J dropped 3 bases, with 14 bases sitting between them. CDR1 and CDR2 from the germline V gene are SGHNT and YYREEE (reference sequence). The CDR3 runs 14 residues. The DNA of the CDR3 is TGTGCCAGCAGCCCTGGGTTTAGCGACTACGAGCAGTACTTC. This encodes CASSPGFSDYEQYF.

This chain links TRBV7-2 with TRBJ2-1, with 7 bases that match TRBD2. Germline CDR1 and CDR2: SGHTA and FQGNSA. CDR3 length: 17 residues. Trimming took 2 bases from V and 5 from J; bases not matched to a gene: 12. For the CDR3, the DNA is TGTGCCAGCAGCTTACAAAGCGGGATCGGACCAAACAATGAGCAGTTCTTC. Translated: CASSLQSGIGPNNEQFF.

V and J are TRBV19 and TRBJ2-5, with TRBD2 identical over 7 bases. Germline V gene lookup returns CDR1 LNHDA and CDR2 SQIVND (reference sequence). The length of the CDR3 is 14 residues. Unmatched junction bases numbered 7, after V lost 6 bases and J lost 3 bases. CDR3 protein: CASSQAGREETQYF. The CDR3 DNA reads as TGTGCCAGTAGCCAAGCGGGACGTGAAGAGACCCAGTACTTC.

The CDR3 coding sequence is TGTGCCAGCAGTTTAGATCGGGACGGTCCCTACGAGCAGTACTTC. It specifies CASSLDRDGPYEQYF. The chain has TRBV12-3 or TRBV12-4 and TRBJ2-7; D is perhaps TRBD1 or TRBD2 (5 bases each). V was cut by 1 base and J by 2 bases, with 12 bases left in between. This CDR3 is built from 15 residues.

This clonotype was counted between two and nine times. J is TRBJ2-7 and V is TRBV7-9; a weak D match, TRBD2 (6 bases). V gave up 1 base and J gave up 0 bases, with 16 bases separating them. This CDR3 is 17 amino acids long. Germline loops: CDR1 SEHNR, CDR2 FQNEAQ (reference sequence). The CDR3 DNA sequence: TGTGCCAGCAGCTTAGGTCGTGGGACTTCTTTCTCCTACGAGCAGTACTTC. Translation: CASSLGRGTSFSYEQYF.

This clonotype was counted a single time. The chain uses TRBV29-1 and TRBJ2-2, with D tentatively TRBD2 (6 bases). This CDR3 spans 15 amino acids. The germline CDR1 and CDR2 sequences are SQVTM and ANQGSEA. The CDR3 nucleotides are TGCAGTACAAAGGAGTCACTAGCTGACACCGGGGAGCTGTTTTTT. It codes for CSTKESLADTGELFF.

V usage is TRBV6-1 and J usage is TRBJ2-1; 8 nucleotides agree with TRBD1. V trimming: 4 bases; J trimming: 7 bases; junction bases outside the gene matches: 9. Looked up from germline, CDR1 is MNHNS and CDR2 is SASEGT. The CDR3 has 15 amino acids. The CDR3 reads CASSAAGGRGNEQFF. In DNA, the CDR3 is TGTGCCAGCAGTGCCGCAGGGGGCAGAGGGAATGAGCAGTTCTTC.

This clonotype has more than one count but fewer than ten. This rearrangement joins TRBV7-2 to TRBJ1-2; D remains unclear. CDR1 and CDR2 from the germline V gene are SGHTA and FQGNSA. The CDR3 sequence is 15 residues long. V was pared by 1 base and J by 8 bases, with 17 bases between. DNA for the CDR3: TGTGCCAGCAGCTTAGAAGTCACCGGGAGGAACGGCTACACCTTC. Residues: CASSLEVTGRNGYTF.

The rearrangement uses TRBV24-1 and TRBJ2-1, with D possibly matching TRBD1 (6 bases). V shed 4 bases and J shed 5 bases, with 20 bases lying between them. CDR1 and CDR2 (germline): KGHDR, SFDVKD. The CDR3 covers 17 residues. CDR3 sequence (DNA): TGTGCCACCAGTGAAAAAAGAGGCAGGGGATTCGACAATGAGCAGTTCTTC. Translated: CATSEKRGRGFDNEQFF.

The chain's CDR3 is CASSFRTETQYF. The DNA of the CDR3 is TGTGCCAGCAGTTTCAGGACAGAGACCCAGTACTTC. The chain links TRBV12-3 or TRBV12-4 to TRBJ2-5; D ambiguous. V was shortened by 3 bases and J by 4 bases, with 6 bases between the two germline ends. The CDR3 consists of 12 residues.

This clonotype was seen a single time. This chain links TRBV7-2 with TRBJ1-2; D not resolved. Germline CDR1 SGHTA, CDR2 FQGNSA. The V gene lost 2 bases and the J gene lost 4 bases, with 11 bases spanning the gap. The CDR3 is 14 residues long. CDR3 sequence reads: CASSLYTGSYGYTF. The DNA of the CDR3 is TGTGCCAGCAGCTTATACACCGGCTCCTATGGCTACACCTTC.

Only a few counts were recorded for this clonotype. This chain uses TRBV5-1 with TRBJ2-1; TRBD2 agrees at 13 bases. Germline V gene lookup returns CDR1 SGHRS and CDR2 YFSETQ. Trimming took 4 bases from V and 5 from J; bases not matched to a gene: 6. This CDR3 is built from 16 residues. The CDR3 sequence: CASSRSTSGGNNEQFF. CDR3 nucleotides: TGCGCCAGCAGCCGGTCGACTAGCGGGGGGAACAATGAGCAGTTCTTC.

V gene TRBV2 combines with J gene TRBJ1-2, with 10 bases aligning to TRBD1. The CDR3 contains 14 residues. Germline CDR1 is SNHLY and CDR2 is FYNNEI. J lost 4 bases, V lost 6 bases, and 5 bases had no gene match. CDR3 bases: TGTGCCAGCAGGGACAGGGGGTACGGCTATGGCTACACCTTC. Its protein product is CASRDRGYGYGYTF.

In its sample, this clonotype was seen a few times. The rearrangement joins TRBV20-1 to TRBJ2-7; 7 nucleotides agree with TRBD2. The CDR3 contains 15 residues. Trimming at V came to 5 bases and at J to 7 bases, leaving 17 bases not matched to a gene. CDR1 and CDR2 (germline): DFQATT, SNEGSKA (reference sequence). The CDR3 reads CSASQGGAWSEEQYF. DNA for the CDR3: TGCAGTGCTTCCCAGGGAGGGGCCTGGTCTGAAGAGCAGTACTTC.

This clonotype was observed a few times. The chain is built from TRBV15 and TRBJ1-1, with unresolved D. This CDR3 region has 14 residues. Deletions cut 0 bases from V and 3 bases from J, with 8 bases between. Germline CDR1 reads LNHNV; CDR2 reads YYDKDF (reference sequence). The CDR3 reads CATSRDPRYTEAFF. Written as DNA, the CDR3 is TGTGCCACCAGCAGAGATCCCCGGTACACTGAAGCTTTCTTT.